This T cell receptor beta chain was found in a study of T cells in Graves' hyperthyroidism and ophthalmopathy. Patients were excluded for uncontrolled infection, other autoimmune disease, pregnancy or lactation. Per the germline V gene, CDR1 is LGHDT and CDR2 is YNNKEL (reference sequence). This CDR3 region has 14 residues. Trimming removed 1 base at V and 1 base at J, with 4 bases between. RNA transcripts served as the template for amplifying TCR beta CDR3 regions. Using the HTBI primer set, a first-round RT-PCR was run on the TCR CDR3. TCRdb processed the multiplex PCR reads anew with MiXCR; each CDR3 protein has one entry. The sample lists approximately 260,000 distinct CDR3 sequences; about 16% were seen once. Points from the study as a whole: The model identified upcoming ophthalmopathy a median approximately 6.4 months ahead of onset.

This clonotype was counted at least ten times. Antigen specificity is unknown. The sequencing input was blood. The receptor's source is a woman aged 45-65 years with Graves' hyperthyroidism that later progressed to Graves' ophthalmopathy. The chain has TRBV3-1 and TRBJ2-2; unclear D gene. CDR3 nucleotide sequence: TGTGCCAGCAGCCAAGTGCGGAACACCGGGGAGCTGTTTTTT. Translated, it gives CASSQVRNTGELFF.